There are a few counts of the clone carrying this TCR beta chain. Its antigen is as yet unknown. Other DNA sequences within the sample encode an identical CDR3. The sample comes from a study of OX40 agonist ivuxolimab in advanced cancers. Study at large: Ivuxolimab, which is an agonistic anti-OX40 (CD134) antibody, was administered to the patients. Enrolled patients in dose escalation had cancers that were hepatocellular carcinoma, melanoma, renal cell or head and neck cancer. Overall study findings and caveats: On average, CD8+ T cells showed a greater number of expanded clones than CD4+. Low normalized clonal expansion also occurred in some nonresponding patients.

TCRdb's copy holds only in-frame clones and misses some; the assay was immunoSEQ multiplex PCR. The repertoire holds tens of thousands of clones, with about nine tenths as singletons. This CDR3 is 13 amino acids long. Trimming cost V 0 bases and J 3 bases, with 4 bases left between them. Per germline, CDR1 SGDLS and CDR2 YYNGEE. This material consisted of CD4+ or CD8+ T cells sorted from blood, taken in a trial of the OX40 agonist ivuxolimab. The rearrangement links TRBV9 to TRBJ1-3; no clear D gene. This clonotype was sampled from an adult with an advanced solid tumor such as melanoma, head and neck, liver or kidney cancer. CDR3 DNA sequence: TGTGCCAGCAGCGTAGGAGATGGAAACACCATATATTTT. Protein: CASSVGDGNTIYF.